The 32 T cell receptor beta chains listed next were all sequenced from one sample in a study of identical twins. In TCRdb, the 5' RACE reads were re-called with MiXCR into one record per CDR3 protein. The sample records a few hundred thousand distinct CDR3 sequences, around a tenth being singletons. These data also formed part of another study, on yellow fever vaccine responses in identical twins.

The sample consisted of PBMCs. The receptors here all came from a young woman in good health.

The chain uses TRBV29-1 and TRBJ2-7; 12 positions agree with TRBD1. The CDR3 sequence is 12 residues long. After removal of 7 bases from V and 6 bases from J, the junction contained 4 bases not matched to a gene. Germline V lookup: CDR1 SQVTM, CDR2 ANQGSEA. The CDR3 coding sequence is TGCAGCGCCTGGGACAGGGGGCGCGAGCAGTACTTC. Translated: CSAWDRGREQYF.

This clonotype was counted only a few times. The chain employs TRBV4-1 and TRBJ2-3; D is possibly TRBD2 (5 bases). The CDR3 spans 15 residues. Per the germline V gene, CDR1 is MGHRA and CDR2 is YSYEKL. The germline V and J ends were trimmed by 0 bases and 0 bases, with 7 bases remaining between them. The chain's CDR3 is CASSQDDYSTDTQYF. CDR3 DNA: TGCGCCAGCAGCCAAGACGACTATAGCACAGATACGCAGTATTTT.

This clonotype was seen more than once but under ten times. J is TRBJ1-2 and V is TRBV3-1; tentatively, D is TRBD1 (5 bases). V lost 2 bases to trimming and J lost 7 bases, with 8 bases between them. This CDR3 contains 12 residues. Germline CDR1 LGHDT, CDR2 YNNKEL (reference sequence). CDR3 amino acids: CASSQNRFGYTF. The DNA of the CDR3 is TGTGCCAGCAGCCAAAACAGGTTTGGCTACACCTTC.

This clonotype was seen repeatedly, ten times or more. The J gene is TRBJ2-7, the V gene TRBV5-1; D may be TRBD2 (5 bases). CDR1 and CDR2 (germline): SGHRS, YFSETQ. The CDR3 length is 16 residues. V was cut by 4 bases and J by 1 base, with 18 bases left in between. CDR3 residues: CASSGGVGRTSYEQYF. CDR3 nucleotide sequence: TGCGCCAGCAGCGGAGGCGTTGGGCGAACATCCTACGAGCAGTACTTC.

This clonotype appeared a few times. The chain links TRBV6-1 to TRBJ2-2; 8 nucleotides align to TRBD2. Per germline, CDR1 MNHNS and CDR2 SASEGT. This CDR3 has 16 residues. The ends lost 9 bases at V and 1 base at J; junction bases unmatched: 10. CDR3 in amino acids: CASSHPGLENTGELFF. For the CDR3, the DNA is TGTGCCAGTTCCCATCCGGGACTAGAGAACACCGGGGAGCTGTTTTTT.

This clonotype was seen ten or more times. The chain uses TRBV7-2 and TRBJ1-2, with 7 bases aligning to TRBD1. The CDR3 spans 14 residues. CDR1 is SGHTA, CDR2 FQGNSA, per germline. Losses at the gene ends were 5 bases for V and 2 bases for J; bases not matched to a gene: 5. CDR3 bases: TGTGCCAGCAGCCGCAGGGGGTACAACTATGGCTACACCTTC. It is translated as CASSRRGYNYGYTF.

In its sample, this clonotype was seen a few times. The rearrangement joins TRBV6-2 or TRBV6-3 to TRBJ2-7, with 14 bases matching TRBD2. V gave up 0 bases and J gave up 2 bases; unmatched junction bases: 3. Germline V gene lookup returns CDR1 MNHEY and CDR2 SVGEGT. This CDR3 region has 17 residues. The chain's CDR3 is CASSYSRGLAGAYEQYF. The CDR3 nucleotides read TGTGCCAGCAGTTACTCTCGGGGACTAGCGGGAGCCTACGAGCAGTACTTC.

V gene TRBV11-2 combines with J gene TRBJ2-7; TRBD1 aligns across 7 bases. Per the germline V gene, CDR1 is SGHAT and CDR2 is FQNNGV. The ends lost 4 bases at V and 5 bases at J; junction bases unmatched: 8. This CDR3 comprises 14 residues. CDR3 sequence (DNA): TGTGCCAGCAGCTCACAAAGACAGGGTGACGAGCAGTACTTC. Protein: CASSSQRQGDEQYF.

For the CDR3, the DNA is TGTGCCAGCAGTTTGGCGCCGGACATCTATGGCTACACCTTC. Translated: CASSLAPDIYGYTF. The chain couples TRBV27 to TRBJ1-2; possible D gene TRBD1, 5 bases. Germline V gives CDR1 MNHEY, CDR2 SMNVEV (reference sequence). Trimming left V 3 bases short and J 4 bases short, with 12 bases between. The CDR3 totals 14 residues.

In this sample, this clonotype turned up a few times. This chain links TRBV20-1 with TRBJ2-5; 7 bases fit TRBD1. V shed 0 bases, J shed 5 bases, and the junction held 18 bases outside the gene matches. CDR1 and CDR2 from the germline V gene are DFQATT and SNEGSKA (reference sequence). The CDR3 consists of 18 residues. The CDR3 bases are TGCAGTGCTAGAGATCGTCTTAATACGAGGGGGCGCGGGGAGACCCAGTACTTC. Its translation: CSARDRLNTRGRGETQYF.

The chain uses TRBV27 and TRBJ1-2, with 9 bases matching TRBD1. This CDR3 is 14 amino acids long. Per the germline V gene, CDR1 is MNHEY and CDR2 is SMNVEV (reference sequence). J lost 5 bases, V lost 4 bases, and 5 bases had no gene match. Here the CDR3 DNA reads TGTGCCAGCAGTTGGAGACAGGGGGAGTATGGCTACACCTTC. This codes for CASSWRQGEYGYTF.

This clonotype was seen many times. J is TRBJ2-5 and V is TRBV6-2 or TRBV6-3; D not certain. Germline values: CDR1 MNHEY, CDR2 SVGEGT. CDR3 length equals 13 residues. Trimming removed 3 bases from V and 2 bases from J, with 7 bases in between. CDR3 sequence (DNA): TGTGCCAGCAGTTATTCGATGCAAGAGACCCAGTACTTC. Its translation is CASSYSMQETQYF.

The V gene is TRBV30, the J gene TRBJ2-5, with D possibly being TRBD1 or TRBD2 (5 bases each). Germline CDR1 GTSNPN, CDR2 SVGIG (reference sequence). V lost 3 bases to trimming and J lost 5 bases, with 7 bases between them. The CDR3 is made up of 11 amino acids. The CDR3: CAWRGEETQYF. The CDR3 DNA reads as TGTGCCTGGAGAGGGGAGGAGACCCAGTACTTC.

The chain recombines TRBV7-3 with TRBJ2-1; TRBD2 matches at 7 bases. The CDR3 loop spans 15 amino acids. Germline lookup yields CDR1 SGHTA and CDR2 FQGTGA. Germline trimming cut 1 base from V and 5 bases from J; bases unmatched to any gene: 5. The DNA of the CDR3 is TGTGCCAGCAGCTTAAGCCGCGGGAGCAACAATGAGCAGTTCTTC. This sequence encodes CASSLSRGSNNEQFF. The whole variable domain, remainder taken from reference TRBV7-3 and TRBJ2-1, is GAGVSQTPSNKVTEKGKYVELRCDPISGHTALYWYRQSLGQGPEFLIYFQGTGAADDSGLPNDRFFAVRPEGSVSTLKIQRTERGDSAVYLCASSLSRGSNNEQFFGPGTRLTVL.

This clonotype was found many times. This chain connects TRBV4-2 to TRBJ2-7; 9 bases are a match to TRBD2. The CDR3 covers 15 residues. J gave up 2 bases and V 8 bases, and 10 bases lay outside the gene matches. Germline CDR1 is LGHNA and CDR2 is YNFKEQ. CDR3 DNA: TGTGCCAGCCGCCCTTCGCTAGCGGGGACCTACGAGCAGTACTTC. This encodes CASRPSLAGTYEQYF.

This clonotype has more than one count but fewer than ten. The chain links TRBV5-1 to TRBJ2-5; tentative D call: TRBD2 (5 bases). V was clipped by 2 bases and J by 5 bases, with 10 bases between them. The CDR3 covers 13 residues. The germline CDR1 and CDR2 sequences are SGHRS and YFSETQ. This CDR3 reads CASSLSRRETQYF. The CDR3 nucleotides read TGCGCCAGCAGCTTATCACGGAGGGAGACCCAGTACTTC.

This clonotype appeared many times. The CDR3 loop is CASSYRPGTGSYNEQFF. In DNA, the CDR3 is TGTGCCAGCAGTTACAGGCCCGGGACAGGGTCCTACAATGAGCAGTTCTTC. The gene calls are TRBV6-5 and TRBJ2-1, with 9 bases matching TRBD1. Germline V lookup: CDR1 MNHEY, CDR2 SVGAGI. This CDR3 is 17 amino acids long. V shed 2 bases and J 1 base; nucleotides not matched to a gene: 6.

The chain links TRBV5-6 to TRBJ2-2, with 8 bases that match TRBD1. This CDR3 is built from 18 residues. J lost 0 bases, V lost 4 bases, and 11 bases had no gene match. The germline V gene encodes CDR1 SGHDT and CDR2 YYEEEE. The CDR3 protein is CASSADRVWDTNTGELFF. The CDR3 DNA reads TGTGCCAGCAGCGCGGACAGGGTCTGGGATACGAACACCGGGGAGCTGTTTTTT.

Many counts were recorded for this clonotype. This chain connects TRBV4-3 to TRBJ2-2; 8 nucleotides align to TRBD1. V trimming: 0 bases; J trimming: 6 bases; junction bases outside the gene matches: 6. CDR1 and CDR2 from the germline V gene are LGHNA and YSLEER. This CDR3 has 16 amino acids. The CDR3 DNA follows: TGCGCCAGCAGCCAAGATCGTGGACAGGGTTCCGGGGAGCTGTTTTTT. It translates to CASSQDRGQGSGELFF.

This clonotype was observed many times. The rearrangement links TRBV29-1 to TRBJ2-7, with D unresolved. The germline gives CDR1 SQVTM, CDR2 ANQGSEA. This CDR3 contains 13 residues. Deletions cut 6 bases from V and 5 bases from J, with 17 bases between. The DNA of the CDR3 is TGCAGCGTGGTAGGACGAACAGAAGACGAGCAGTACTTC. Amino acids: CSVVGRTEDEQYF.

This clonotype occurred many times. The chain is built from TRBV5-1 and TRBJ2-1; 7 bases agree with TRBD2. V lost 1 base and J lost 2; bases outside the gene matches: 0. The germline gives CDR1 SGHRS, CDR2 YFSETQ. The CDR3 runs to 14 residues. CDR3 sequence reads: CASSLRGAYNEQFF. The CDR3 DNA reads TGCGCCAGCAGCTTGCGGGGGGCCTACAATGAGCAGTTCTTC. Variable domain in full (rest from reference TRBV5-1 and TRBJ2-1): KAGVTQTPRYLIKTRGQQVTLSCSPISGHRSVSWYQQTPGQGLQFLFEYFSETQRNKGNFPGRFSGRQFSNSRSEMNVSTLELGDSALYLCASSLRGAYNEQFFGPGTRLTVL.

Many counts were recorded for this clonotype. This chain connects TRBV5-1 to TRBJ2-1; 7 nucleotides agree with TRBD1. The CDR3 loop spans 15 amino acids. Germline V CDR1 and CDR2: SGHRS, YFSETQ. V lost 4 bases, J lost 6 bases, and 10 bases stayed unmatched. CDR3 bases: TGCGCCAGCAGCAGGGAAGGGGGCGCCATCAATGAGCAGTTCTTC. Amino acid sequence: CASSREGGAINEQFF.

This clonotype showed up many times. V is TRBV25-1 and J is TRBJ2-5, with no clear D. The CDR3 loop spans 17 amino acids. Germline V gives CDR1 MGHDK, CDR2 SYGVNS. Trimming stripped 0 bases from V and 4 bases from J, with 18 bases between. CDR3 DNA sequence: TGTGCCAGCAGTGAATACAGAACTGGGCGGAGAGGAGAGACCCAGTACTTC. Protein: CASSEYRTGRRGETQYF.

The sample holds many counts of this clonotype. The chain joins TRBV28 to TRBJ2-7; a weak D match, TRBD2 (6 bases). CDR3 length equals 13 residues. Germline-derived CDR1 and CDR2 are MDHEN and SYDVKM. V was pared by 9 bases and J by 5 bases, with 17 bases between. CDR3 protein: CASWDLGNDEQYF. CDR3 coding DNA: TGTGCCAGTTGGGACTTAGGAAACGACGAGCAGTACTTC.

This clonotype was seen a few times. J is TRBJ1-1 and V is TRBV10-3; D gene ambiguous. The CDR3 loop spans 16 amino acids. V lost 4 bases and J lost 0, with 15 bases in between. Germline loops: CDR1 ENHRY, CDR2 SYGVKD. The CDR3 loop is CAISVKEWQLNTEAFF. CDR3 DNA: TGTGCCATCAGTGTGAAAGAGTGGCAGTTGAACACTGAAGCTTTCTTT.

This clonotype was counted ten times or more. This rearrangement joins TRBV5-1 to TRBJ2-7; TRBD1 or TRBD2 may be the D gene (5 bases each). V dropped 1 base and J dropped 2 bases, with 13 bases sitting between them. Germline V gene lookup returns CDR1 SGHRS and CDR2 YFSETQ. CDR3 length: 15 amino acids. CDR3 protein: CASSLRESGTYEQYF. Here the CDR3 DNA reads TGCGCCAGCAGCTTGAGGGAGTCAGGGACCTACGAGCAGTACTTC.

V gene TRBV6-1 combines with J gene TRBJ2-1; 8 nucleotides align to TRBD1. CDR1 and CDR2 (germline): MNHNS, SASEGT. The ends lost 6 bases at V and 3 bases at J; junction bases unmatched: 16. This CDR3 has 18 amino acids. The CDR3 loop is CASSFDRGTTRFYNEQFF. The CDR3 nucleotides read TGTGCCAGCAGCTTCGACAGGGGTACTACGCGATTCTACAATGAGCAGTTCTTC.

This clonotype was seen only a few times. J is TRBJ2-5 and V is TRBV19; D unresolved. CDR1 and CDR2 (germline): LNHDA, SQIVND (reference sequence). Deletions cut 6 bases from V and 2 bases from J, with 10 bases between. The CDR3 spans 13 residues. CDR3 bases: TGTGCCAGTAGGCTACAAATACAAGAGACCCAGTACTTC. This codes for CASRLQIQETQYF.

This clonotype has a count of ten or more. This sequence joins TRBV12-3 or TRBV12-4 and TRBJ1-5; D remains unclear. The CDR3 spans 15 residues. The ends were cut back, 3 bases at V and 2 bases at J, with 11 bases in the middle. This CDR3 is CASSLPSLGNQPQHF. CDR3 DNA: TGTGCCAGCAGTTTGCCAAGCCTAGGCAATCAGCCCCAGCATTTT.

This chain uses TRBV4-2 with TRBJ2-1; 11 positions agree with TRBD1. CDR1 is LGHNA and CDR2 is YNFKEQ in the germline V gene. The trim removed 2 bases at V and 8 bases at J, leaving 5 bases unmatched. The CDR3 consists of 15 residues. The CDR3 DNA sequence: TGTGCCAGCAGCCAACTTTCGGACAGGGGGCATGAGCAGTTCTTC. Translated: CASSQLSDRGHEQFF.

This clonotype was counted at least ten times. V gene TRBV4-1 combines with J gene TRBJ2-1; D is ambiguous. CDR1 is MGHRA, CDR2 YSYEKL, per germline. Trimming stripped 1 base from V and 6 bases from J, with 10 bases between. CDR3 size: 14 residues. This CDR3 is CASSQVPGRNEQFF. CDR3 coding DNA: TGCGCCAGCAGCCAAGTACCTGGCCGCAATGAGCAGTTCTTC.

This clonotype was counted a few times. The J gene is TRBJ2-7, the V gene TRBV12-2; the table assigns TRBD2, which was not confirmed against the DNA. TRBV12-2 is marked as a pseudogene. The length of the CDR3 is 18 residues. The CDR3 coding sequence is TGTGCCAGTCGCTTAGCTGGACTAGCGGCCCTAAACGGCTACGAGCAGTACTTC. The encoded protein is CASRLAGLAALNGYEQYF.